Following are 27 T cell receptor beta chains from one sample sequenced in a study of blood T cell repertoires in COVID-19. Only in-frame clones appear in the TCRdb table, and some are missing; sequencing was by immunoSEQ multiplex PCR. The table lists 180,000 or so clones, around 80% of them singletons, with about 2.8% in the top ten. Sequenced material: peripheral blood. The receptors were sampled from a woman aged 80 or over with active or convalescent COVID-19.

The chain joins TRBV1 to TRBJ2-2; the table calls TRBD1, which could not be checked here. TRBV1 is a pseudogene. The length of the CDR3 is 16 residues. CDR3 in amino acids: CTSSQDFKVGAGELFF. The CDR3, as DNA: TGCACCAGCAGCCAAGATTTCAAGGTAGGGGCCGGGGAGCTGTTTTTT.

The chain uses TRBV5-4 and TRBJ2-7; 8 positions agree with TRBD1. The germline V gene encodes CDR1 SGHNT and CDR2 YYREEE (reference sequence). The trim removed 3 bases at V and 6 bases at J, leaving 5 bases unmatched. This CDR3 has 13 amino acids. Written as DNA, the CDR3 is TGTGCCAGCAGCTCCGGACAGGGACGCGAGCAGTACTTC. This encodes CASSSGQGREQYF.

The rearrangement uses TRBV28 and TRBJ1-2, with TRBD1 matching 8 bases. The CDR3 covers 14 residues. CDR1 is MDHEN and CDR2 is SYDVKM in the germline V gene. V shed 7 bases and J 8 bases; nucleotides not matched to a gene: 12. CDR3 loop: CASNHATGARGYTF. Written as DNA, the CDR3 is TGTGCCAGCAACCATGCGACAGGGGCGAGGGGCTACACCTTC.

The genes are TRBV6-5 and TRBJ2-5; 11 nucleotides agree with TRBD2. Per germline, CDR1 MNHEY and CDR2 SVGAGI. This CDR3 region has 15 residues. With V trimmed by 6 bases and J by 4 bases, 7 bases remained unmatched. The CDR3: CASRITLAGGETQYF. In DNA, the CDR3 is TGTGCCAGCAGGATCACCCTAGCGGGGGGAGAGACCCAGTACTTC.

This sequence joins TRBV23-1 and TRBJ1-5, with D uncertain. TRBV23-1 is annotated as an ORF whose role is uncertain. Trimming removed 4 bases from V and 5 bases from J, with 9 bases in between. The length of the CDR3 is 13 residues. The CDR3 sequence: CASSPPYHQPQHF. The CDR3 region has the DNA TGCGCCAGCAGTCCGCCCTACCATCAGCCCCAGCATTTT.

The rearrangement links TRBV19 to TRBJ1-2; 8 nucleotides align to TRBD1. The CDR3 loop spans 15 amino acids. V dropped 3 bases and J dropped 8; count of bases not matched to a gene: 11. CDR1 LNHDA and CDR2 SQIVND come from the germline V gene (reference sequence). CDR3 sequence (DNA): TGTGCCAGTAGTATGGGCAGGGGGCGACCCGTCGGCTACACCTTC. This sequence encodes CASSMGRGRPVGYTF. The whole variable domain, remainder taken from reference TRBV19 and TRBJ1-2, is DGGITQSPKYLFRKEGQNVTLSCEQNLNHDAMYWYRQDPGQGLRLIYYSQIVNDFQKGDIAEGYSVSREKKESFPLTVTSAQKNPTAFYLCASSMGRGRPVGYTFGSGTRLTVV.

The V call is TRBV28, the J call TRBJ1-3, with D possibly TRBD1 on 6 matching bases. The V end was cut by 7 bases, the J end by 3 bases, with 16 bases between. From germline, CDR1 is MDHEN and CDR2 SYDVKM. The CDR3 sequence is 15 residues long. For the CDR3, the DNA is TGTGCCAGCACCTTGGGAGGGGGTAGTGGAAACACCATATATTTT. It is translated as CASTLGGGSGNTIYF.

This clone was seen only a few times. This chain uses TRBV3-1 (or the pseudogene TRBV3-2) with TRBJ1-6; unclear D gene. Germline V gives CDR1 LGHDT, CDR2 YNNKEL (reference sequence). CDR3 size: 15 residues. Trimming removed 3 bases at V and 7 bases at J, with 13 bases between. The CDR3 sequence is CASSQAAGMNSPLHF. DNA for the CDR3: TGTGCCAGCAGCCAGGCGGCGGGGATGAATTCACCCCTCCACTTT.

The chain combines TRBV15 with TRBJ1-2; 9 bases align to TRBD1. CDR1 is LNHNV and CDR2 is YYDKDF in the germline V gene (reference sequence). After removal of 1 base from V and 5 bases from J, the junction contained 17 bases not matched to a gene. The CDR3 consists of 19 residues. CDR3 sequence: CATSRVGTGSITSRYGYTF. CDR3 nucleotide sequence: TGTGCCACCAGCAGAGTGGGGACAGGGTCGATTACTTCCCGATATGGCTACACCTTC.

This chain connects TRBV6-1 to TRBJ2-7; 8 bases agree with TRBD1. Germline V gene lookup returns CDR1 MNHNS and CDR2 SASEGT. The CDR3 extends over 16 amino acids. Losses at the gene ends were 1 base for V and 0 bases for J; bases not matched to a gene: 5. The DNA of the CDR3 is TGTGCCAGCAGTGAAGATTGGGACAGGTTCTCCTACGAGCAGTACTTC. Its protein is CASSEDWDRFSYEQYF.

The CDR3 DNA reads as TGCGCCAGCAGCCAATCGGGACAGGGCACCGATAGCTACACCTTC. The encoded protein is CASSQSGQGTDSYTF. The chain couples TRBV4-1 to TRBJ1-2, with 9 bases lining up with TRBD1. V lost 2 bases and J lost 9; bases outside the gene matches: 10. Germline CDR1 reads MGHRA; CDR2 reads YSYEKL. CDR3 length: 15 amino acids.

V gene TRBV29-1 combines with J gene TRBJ1-4, with TRBD1 matching 8 bases. Looked up from germline, CDR1 is SQVTM and CDR2 is ANQGSEA. After removal of 3 bases from V and 7 bases from J, the junction contained 7 bases not matched to a gene. The CDR3 contains 14 residues. The DNA of the CDR3 is TGCAGCGTTGAGTCGGACAGGGCTCCTGAAAAACTGTTTTTT. Residues: CSVESDRAPEKLFF.

V and J are TRBV24-1 and TRBJ1-2, with D perhaps matching TRBD1 (6 bases). Between the trimmed V and J ends, which lost 9 bases and 3 bases, there was a span of 16 bases. The CDR3 length is 14 residues. Germline CDR1 reads KGHDR; CDR2 reads SFDVKD. The CDR3 nucleotides are TGTGCCACCTCGAGGGGGAGGGGAGACTATGGCTACACCTTC. Its translation: CATSRGRGDYGYTF.

The DNA of the CDR3 is TGTGCCAGCAGCTTAGATACCCGGGAGCAGTACTTC. Protein sequence: CASSLDTREQYF. The rearrangement links TRBV11-3 to TRBJ2-7; no clear D gene. This CDR3 contains 12 residues. The germline V gene has CDR1 SGHNT and CDR2 YENEEA. Between the trimmed V and J ends, which lost 0 bases and 7 bases, there was a span of 7 bases.

The chain has TRBV29-1 and TRBJ1-4; 8 positions match TRBD1. Losses at the gene ends were 7 bases for V and 6 bases for J; bases not matched to a gene: 7. The CDR3 is 13 residues long. The V gene's germline CDR1 is SQVTM and CDR2 ANQGSEA. DNA for the CDR3: TGCAGCGCATCAACAGGGGGTCATGAAAAACTGTTTTTT. This codes for CSASTGGHEKLFF.

This clone was counted once. The chain couples TRBV7-2 to TRBJ1-4; 7 positions agree with TRBD1. Germline CDR1 and CDR2: SGHTA and FQGNSA. J lost 8 bases, V lost 0 bases, and 9 bases had no gene match. This CDR3 is built from 16 residues. The CDR3 sequence: CASSLALRGLGEKLFF. DNA of the CDR3: TGTGCCAGCAGCTTAGCCCTGAGGGGGCTGGGGGAAAAACTGTTTTTT.

The chain couples TRBV28 to TRBJ2-7; D not resolved. V was trimmed by 6 bases and J by 1 base, leaving 4 bases between them. This CDR3 region has 11 residues. Germline loops: CDR1 MDHEN, CDR2 SYDVKM. Written as DNA, the CDR3 is TGTGCCAGCAGGCTATCCTACGAGCAGTACTTC. Translation: CASRLSYEQYF. Complete variable domain (other parts from reference TRBV28 and TRBJ2-7): DVKVTQSSRYLVKRTGEKVFLECVQDMDHENMFWYRQDPGLGLRLIYFSYDVKMKEKGDIPEGYSVSREKKERFSLILESASTNQTSMYLCASRLSYEQYFGPGTRLTVT.

The rearrangement joins TRBV3-1 (or the pseudogene TRBV3-2) to TRBJ1-3; D is uncertain. CDR1 is LGHDT and CDR2 is YNNKEL in the germline V gene (reference sequence). Deletions cut 6 bases from V and 0 bases from J, with 12 bases between. CDR3 length: 15 residues. In DNA, the CDR3 is TGTGCCAGCAGTGACTCAGGACTCTCTGGAAACACCATATATTTT. It encodes CASSDSGLSGNTIYF.

This sequence joins TRBV19 and TRBJ2-2, with TRBD2 identical over 7 bases. V lost 10 bases to trimming and J lost 1 base; unmatched junction nucleotides: 6. CDR1 and CDR2 (germline): LNHDA, SQIVND (reference sequence). This CDR3 comprises 14 residues. The CDR3 nucleotides are TGTGCCACCCGCGGGAGCGGGAACACCGGGGAGCTGTTTTTT. Translating gives CATRGSGNTGELFF.

This clone was found once. The chain joins TRBV5-6 to TRBJ1-1; maybe TRBD1 (6 bases). This CDR3 contains 16 residues. V lost 2 bases and J lost 1, with 15 bases in between. Germline values: CDR1 SGHDT, CDR2 YYEEEE. This chain's CDR3 is CASSFGRGRRNTEAFF. The CDR3 DNA reads TGTGCCAGCAGCTTCGGCAGGGGAAGAAGGAACACTGAAGCTTTCTTT. The whole variable domain, filled in from reference TRBV5-6 and TRBJ1-1, reads DAGVTQSPTHLIKTRGQQVTLRCSPKSGHDTVSWYQQALGQGPQFIFQYYEEEERQRGNFPDRFSGHQFPNYSSELNVNALLLGDSALYLCASSFGRGRRNTEAFFGQGTRLTVV.

This CDR3 is CASSGRLAGHYNEQFF. CDR3 DNA sequence: TGTGCCAGCAGTGGGCGGCTAGCGGGGCACTACAATGAGCAGTTCTTC. The V gene is TRBV6-1, the J gene TRBJ2-1; 9 nucleotides align to TRBD2. Trimming removed 4 bases from V and 3 bases from J; junction bases left unmatched: 7. The CDR3 runs to 16 residues. Germline loops: CDR1 MNHNS, CDR2 SASEGT.

The rearrangement uses TRBV19 and TRBJ2-1, with 9 positions matching TRBD1. Germline CDR1 and CDR2: LNHDA and SQIVND (reference sequence). The V segment lost 6 bases and the J segment 5 bases; nucleotides outside the gene matches: 8. CDR3 length: 15 amino acids. In nucleotides, the CDR3 is TGTGCCAGTAGCAGGGACAGGGTGGTAAACAATGAGCAGTTCTTC. It encodes CASSRDRVVNNEQFF. Full variable domain (remainder filled in from reference TRBV19 and TRBJ2-1): DGGITQSPKYLFRKEGQNVTLSCEQNLNHDAMYWYRQDPGQGLRLIYYSQIVNDFQKGDIAEGYSVSREKKESFPLTVTSAQKNPTAFYLCASSRDRVVNNEQFFGPGTRLTVL.

This chain joins TRBV6-2 or TRBV6-3 and TRBJ2-6; TRBD1 aligns across 9 bases. V dropped 5 bases and J dropped 1; count of bases not matched to a gene: 9. Germline CDR1 and CDR2: MNHEY and SVGEGT. The CDR3 has 18 amino acids. CDR3 region: CASSRGQGSYSGANVLTF. The CDR3 nucleotides read TGTGCCAGCAGTCGGGGACAGGGCTCCTATTCTGGGGCCAACGTCCTGACTTTC.

The V gene is TRBV10-2, the J gene TRBJ1-4, with D maybe TRBD1 (5 bases). The CDR3 extends over 17 amino acids. Germline CDR1 is WSHSY and CDR2 is SAAADI. Between the trimmed V and J ends, which lost 0 bases and 8 bases, there was a span of 19 bases. This CDR3 reads CASSESLQVGFNEKLFF. The DNA of the CDR3 is TGCGCCAGCAGTGAGTCTCTACAGGTTGGGTTTAACGAAAAACTGTTTTTT.

V usage is TRBV15 and J usage is TRBJ2-7; 7 bases agree with TRBD1. Unmatched junction bases numbered 10, after V lost 5 bases and J lost 3 bases. Germline V lookup: CDR1 LNHNV, CDR2 YYDKDF (reference sequence). This CDR3 has 15 residues. The CDR3 DNA reads TGTGCCACCAGCGTTTGGGGGACAGCCCGCTACGAGCAGTACTTC. Protein product: CATSVWGTARYEQYF. Drawing the rest from reference TRBV15 and TRBJ2-7, the complete variable domain is DAMVIQNPRYQVTQFGKPVTLSCSQTLNHNVMYWYQQKSSQAPKLLFHYYDKDFNNEADTPDNFQSRRPNTSFCFLDIRSPGLGDTAMYLCATSVWGTARYEQYFGPGTRLTVT.

This sequence joins TRBV29-1 and TRBJ2-5; TRBD1 is a possible D gene (6 bases). Between the trimmed V and J ends, which lost 7 bases and 4 bases, there was a span of 19 bases. Germline V gene lookup returns CDR1 SQVTM and CDR2 ANQGSEA. This CDR3 is 14 amino acids long. The CDR3 spells CSATRDIGTETQYF. DNA of the CDR3: TGCAGCGCAACGAGGGACATCGGCACAGAGACCCAGTACTTC.

A few counts support this clone. V usage is TRBV10-3 and J usage is TRBJ2-7; 7 positions agree with TRBD1. The CDR3 extends over 14 amino acids. V dropped 6 bases and J dropped 5; count of bases not matched to a gene: 10. The germline V gene encodes CDR1 ENHRY and CDR2 SYGVKD. The CDR3 region is CAIRKTDRTHEQYF. The CDR3 DNA is TGTGCCATCAGGAAAACGGACAGGACCCACGAGCAGTACTTC.